This TCR beta chain was found in a study of naive and memory T cell subsets. Both TRBC1 and TRBC2 were covered by a beta constant-region primer of two equimolar oligonucleotides. Nested alpha and beta constant-region primers with the SP2 primer drove four PCR rounds on ligated cDNA. An oligonucleotide with the SP2 primer and a 12-nucleotide UMI was ligated to the cDNA 3' end. TCRdb re-analysed the UMI-ligation and nested PCR reads in MiXCR, keeping a single row per CDR3 protein. The sample has over 110,000 distinct CDR3 sequences, 15% to 20% seen once. This clonotype was seen a few times. Its antigen is as yet unknown. The germline gives CDR1 MDHEN, CDR2 SYDVKM. Trimming cost V 4 bases and J 8 bases; bases outside gene matches: 15. The length of the CDR3 is 17 residues. Cells stained for CD3, CD4, CD8, CD45RA, CD27 and viability were sorted into four CD45RA/CD27 subsets. Study observations and caveats: A clonotype means one alpha or beta sequence, not an alpha/beta pair. Naive repertoires, especially CD8, held a few larger clonotypes, possibly memory cells re-expressing CD45RA. Diversity fell and Gini index rose from naive through CM, EM, EMRA.

The rearrangement links TRBV28 to TRBJ2-1; 9 nucleotides align to TRBD2. Material for sequencing was naive CD8+ T cells from blood. The receptor comes from a human donor in good health. Here the CDR3 reads CASSSAREGGLYHEQFF. The CDR3 nucleotides are TGTGCCAGCAGTTCCGCGCGGGAGGGCGGGTTGTACCATGAGCAGTTCTTC.